This entry is about one T cell receptor beta chain. Its antigen is not identified. Treatment noted: roughly 10-day PBMC culture with coronavirus spike peptide pools or control peptides (ViraFEST assay). Oncomine TCR Beta short-read sequencing was applied to DNA from cultured CD4+ T cells. TCRdb fed the PCR reads into MiXCR, producing one record per CDR3 protein. The profile shows roughly 12,000 distinct CDR3 sequences, 45% to 75% of them singletons. These data belong to a study of vaccination and CD4 T cells after COVID-19. Study information: Stimuli were overlapping spike peptide pools of SARS-CoV-2 and three common cold coronaviruses (HCoV-NL63, HCoV-OC43, HCoV-229E). Cultures serving as controls received a peptide pool (CEFX or HIV-1 Nef) or no peptide.

Deletions cut 2 bases from V and 15 bases from J, with 17 bases between. The CDR3 is made up of 13 amino acids. The germline V gene has CDR1 LGHNA and CDR2 YSLEER. Sequencing used CD4+ T cells from blood, cultured in vitro. The TCR comes from a human donor who had recovered from COVID-19. The chain employs TRBV4-3 and TRBJ2-1; possibly TRBD2 for D (6 bases). CDR3 sequence: CASSQFLGTDMFF. Here the CDR3 DNA reads TGCGCCAGCAGCCAATTTTTAGGGACTGATATGTTCTTC.